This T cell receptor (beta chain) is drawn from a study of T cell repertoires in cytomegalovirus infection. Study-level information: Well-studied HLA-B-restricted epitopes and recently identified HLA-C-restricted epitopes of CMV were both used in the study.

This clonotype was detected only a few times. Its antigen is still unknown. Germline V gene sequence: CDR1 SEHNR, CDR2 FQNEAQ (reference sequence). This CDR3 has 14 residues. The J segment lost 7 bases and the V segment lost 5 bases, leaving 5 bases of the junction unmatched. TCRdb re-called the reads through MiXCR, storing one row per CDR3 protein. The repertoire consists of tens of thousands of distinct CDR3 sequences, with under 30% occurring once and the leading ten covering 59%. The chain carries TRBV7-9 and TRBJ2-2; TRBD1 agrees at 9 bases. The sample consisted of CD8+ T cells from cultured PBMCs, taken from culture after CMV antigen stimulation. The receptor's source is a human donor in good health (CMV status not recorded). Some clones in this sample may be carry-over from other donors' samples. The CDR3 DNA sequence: TGTGCCAGCAGCCCCCGGACAGGGGACGGGGAGCTGTTTTTT. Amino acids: CASSPRTGDGELFF.